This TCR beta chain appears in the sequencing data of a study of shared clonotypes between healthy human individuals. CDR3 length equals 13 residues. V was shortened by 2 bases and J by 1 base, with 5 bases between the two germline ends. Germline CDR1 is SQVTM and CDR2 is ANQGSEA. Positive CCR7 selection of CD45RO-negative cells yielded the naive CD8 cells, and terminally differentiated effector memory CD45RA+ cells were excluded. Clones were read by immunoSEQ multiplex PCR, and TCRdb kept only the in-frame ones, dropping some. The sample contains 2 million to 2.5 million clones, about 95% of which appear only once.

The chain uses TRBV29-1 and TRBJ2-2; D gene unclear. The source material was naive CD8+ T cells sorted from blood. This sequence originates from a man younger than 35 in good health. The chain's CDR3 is CSVEMGNTGELFF. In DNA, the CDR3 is TGCAGCGTTGAAATGGGGAACACCGGGGAGCTGTTTTTT.